The 13 T cell receptor beta chains presented below share a single source sample, sequenced in a study of cytomegalovirus exposure and HLA in healthy donors (dated by TCRdb to 2017 to 2019). The method behind the library was the immunoSEQ multiplex PCR assay. For the multiplex PCR, a mixture combining 60 forward primers for TCR Vbeta segments and 13 reverse primers for TCR Jbeta segments was used. The table was pulled from immuneACCESS by TCRdb, which kept in-frame rearrangements only. Such tables lose some clones; where checked, under half of the loss comes from unresolved V genes, and the rest has no known cause. Across this sample there are about 100,000 clones, with approximately 76% seen only once. Over 6% of the sample lies in the top ten. Sequencing was performed on PBMCs. These receptors were taken from a man aged 35 to 55 in good health and CMV-seropositive.

The chain employs TRBV6-5 and TRBJ2-7; no clear D. The germline V and J ends were trimmed by 7 bases and 8 bases, with 15 bases remaining between them. Per the germline V gene, CDR1 is MNHEY and CDR2 is SVGAGI. The CDR3 is made up of 12 amino acids. In DNA, the CDR3 is TGTGCCAGCACCTCACAGACAAAAAAGCAGTACTTC. This translates into CASTSQTKKQYF.

The rearrangement joins TRBV29-1 to TRBJ1-2, with D tentatively TRBD1 (6 bases). CDR1 SQVTM and CDR2 ANQGSEA come from the germline V gene. Deletions cut 4 bases from V and 7 bases from J, with 10 bases between. This CDR3 comprises 11 residues. CDR3 nucleotide sequence: TGCAGCGTTGGCTGGGACACTGGCTACACCTTC. As protein: CSVGWDTGYTF.

The chain employs TRBV27 and TRBJ2-1; D possibly corresponds to TRBD1 (5 bases). V was shortened by 8 bases and J by 7 bases, with 12 bases between the two germline ends. Germline V gives CDR1 MNHEY, CDR2 SMNVEV (reference sequence). CDR3 length: 12 residues. In nucleotides, the CDR3 is TGTGCCAGCTTCAGGGAATTGAATGAGCAGTTCTTC. It yields the protein CASFRELNEQFF.

CDR3 sequence reads: CASSYSWDRGSYEQYF. The CDR3 DNA reads as TGTGCCAGCAGTTACTCGTGGGACAGGGGCTCCTACGAGCAGTACTTC. This chain links TRBV6-5 with TRBJ2-7; 10 bases map to TRBD1. The ends lost 0 bases at V and 0 bases at J; junction bases unmatched: 2. Germline lookup yields CDR1 MNHEY and CDR2 SVGAGI. The CDR3 runs to 16 residues.

This chain links TRBV18 with TRBJ2-7, with 10 bases identical to TRBD1. The germline V gene encodes CDR1 KGHSH and CDR2 LQKENI. The length of the CDR3 is 13 residues. Trimming cost V 6 bases and J 2 bases; bases outside gene matches: 1. CDR3 bases: TGTGCCAGCTCTGGGACAGGGGCCTACGAGCAGTACTTC. Translating it yields CASSGTGAYEQYF. The whole variable domain, remainder taken from reference TRBV18 and TRBJ2-7, is NAGVMQNPRHLVRRRGQEARLRCSPMKGHSHVYWYRQLPEEGLKFMVYLQKENIIDESGMPKERFSAEFPKEGPSILRIQQVVRGDSAAYFCASSGTGAYEQYFGPGTRLTVT.

This clone was observed a few times. This sample also contains other DNA sequences that code for the same CDR3. The rearrangement uses TRBV5-1 and TRBJ1-1, with 9 bases that match TRBD1. The V gene end was trimmed by 7 bases and the J gene end by 5 bases; junction bases not matched to a gene: 6. CDR3 size: 13 residues. CDR1 is SGHRS and CDR2 is YFSETQ in the germline V gene. The CDR3: CASGGQGETEAFF. In nucleotides, the CDR3 is TGCGCCAGCGGGGGACAGGGAGAGACTGAAGCTTTCTTT.

This clone was observed a single time. The chain has TRBV2 and TRBJ2-2; D may be TRBD1 (6 bases). The germline V gene encodes CDR1 SNHLY and CDR2 FYNNEI. The V and J ends lost 5 bases and 0 bases respectively, with 13 bases between them. CDR3 size: 16 residues. The CDR3 DNA is TGTGCCAGCAGTCCACTGGACAGAGCGAACACCGGGGAGCTGTTTTTT. It is translated as CASSPLDRANTGELFF.

This clone was seen only once. The gene calls are TRBV7-9 and TRBJ2-5; TRBD1 might be the D (6 bases). The CDR3 has 14 residues. The V and J ends lost 5 bases and 3 bases respectively, with 13 bases between them. Per germline, CDR1 SEHNR and CDR2 FQNEAQ (reference sequence). CDR3 bases: TGTGCCAGCAGCCAGCGCCGGGACAAAGAGACCCAGTACTTC. Residues: CASSQRRDKETQYF.

The chain employs TRBV2 and TRBJ1-3; 8 nucleotides line up with TRBD1. V dropped 6 bases and J dropped 4; count of bases not matched to a gene: 2. The CDR3 sequence is 13 residues long. The germline V gene has CDR1 SNHLY and CDR2 FYNNEI. The CDR3 is CASSGQGGNTIYF. The CDR3 nucleotides are TGTGCCAGCAGCGGACAGGGCGGAAACACCATATATTTT. The full variable domain, rest sourced from reference TRBV2 and TRBJ1-3, is EPEVTQTPSHQVTQMGQEVILRCVPISNHLYFYWYRQILGQKVEFLVSFYNNEISEKSEIFDDQFSVERPDGSNFTLKIRSTKLEDSAMYFCASSGQGGNTIYFGEGSWLTVV.

This chain links TRBV5-8 with TRBJ1-1; perhaps TRBD1 as D (6 bases). The CDR3 sequence is 17 residues long. Trimming cost V 1 base and J 4 bases, with 20 bases left between them. Germline CDR1 is SGHTS and CDR2 is YDEGEE. CDR3 sequence: CASSLTDFGPGVTEAFF. Here the CDR3 DNA reads TGTGCCAGCAGCTTGACGGACTTCGGTCCAGGGGTCACTGAAGCTTTCTTT.

This clone was detected only once. The V call is TRBV27, the J call TRBJ2-7, with 7 bases that match TRBD2. The germline CDR1 and CDR2 sequences are MNHEY and SMNVEV (reference sequence). J was trimmed by 3 bases and V by 6 bases; bases with no gene match: 11. This CDR3 contains 15 residues. Here the CDR3 reads CASRRGTTGLYEQYF. For the CDR3, the DNA is TGTGCCAGCAGGCGTGGGACTACCGGACTCTACGAGCAGTACTTC.

V is TRBV7-9 and J is TRBJ2-1; 7 nucleotides align to TRBD2. V gave up 5 bases and J gave up 0 bases; unmatched junction bases: 10. Germline lookup yields CDR1 SEHNR and CDR2 FQNEAQ (reference sequence). There are 17 residues in the CDR3. The CDR3 is CASSPRVGGISYNEQFF. The CDR3 DNA is TGTGCCAGCAGCCCCCGCGTCGGGGGGATCTCCTACAATGAGCAGTTCTTC.

The V call is TRBV27, the J call TRBJ2-4; D gene ambiguous. Deletions cut 3 bases from V and 4 bases from J, with 7 bases between. This CDR3 spans 13 amino acids. Germline CDR1 and CDR2: MNHEY and SMNVEV (reference sequence). The CDR3 DNA is TGTGCCAGCAGTTTTACGGTTAAAAACATTCAGTACTTC. Translating it yields CASSFTVKNIQYF.